This T cell receptor beta chain comes out of a study of blood T cell repertoires in COVID-19. Germline V gene lookup returns CDR1 SGDLS and CDR2 YYNGEE. The CDR3 totals 15 residues. Losses at the gene ends were 0 bases for V and 10 bases for J; bases not matched to a gene: 8. The protocol was immunoSEQ multiplex PCR, while the TCRdb copy is restricted to in-frame clones and leaves out a portion. Among around 450,000 clones listed, about 89% were seen once. The sample consisted of peripheral blood. This chain connects TRBV9 to TRBJ2-1; 9 positions match TRBD2. The TCR was taken from a woman aged 25 to 39 with acute or convalescent COVID-19. CDR3 nucleotide sequence: TGTGCCAGCAGCGTAGAGCCTAGCGGGGTTGGCGAGCAGTTCTTC. It encodes CASSVEPSGVGEQFF.